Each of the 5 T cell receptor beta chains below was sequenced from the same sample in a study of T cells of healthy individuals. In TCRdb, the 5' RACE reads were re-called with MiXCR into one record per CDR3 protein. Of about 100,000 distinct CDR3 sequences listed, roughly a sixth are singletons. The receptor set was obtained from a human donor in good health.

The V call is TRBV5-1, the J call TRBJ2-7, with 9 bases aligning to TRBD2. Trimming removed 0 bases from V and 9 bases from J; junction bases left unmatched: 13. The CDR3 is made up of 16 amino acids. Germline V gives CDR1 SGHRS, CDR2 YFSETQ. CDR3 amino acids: CASSLDPGLASRGQYF. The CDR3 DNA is TGCGCCAGCAGCTTGGACCCGGGACTAGCCTCCCGGGGGCAGTACTTC. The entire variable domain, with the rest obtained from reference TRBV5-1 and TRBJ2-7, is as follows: KAGVTQTPRYLIKTRGQQVTLSCSPISGHRSVSWYQQTPGQGLQFLFEYFSETQRNKGNFPGRFSGRQFSNSRSEMNVSTLELGDSALYLCASSLDPGLASRGQYFGPGTRLTVT.

CDR3 bases: TGTGCCAGCAGTTTCGGGACACTCTCAACGGGGGAGCTGTTTTTT. It specifies CASSFGTLSTGELFF. V gene TRBV12-3 or TRBV12-4 combines with J gene TRBJ2-2, with D maybe TRBD1 (6 bases). V was cut by 3 bases and J by 8 bases, with 16 bases left in between. The CDR3 sequence is 15 residues long.

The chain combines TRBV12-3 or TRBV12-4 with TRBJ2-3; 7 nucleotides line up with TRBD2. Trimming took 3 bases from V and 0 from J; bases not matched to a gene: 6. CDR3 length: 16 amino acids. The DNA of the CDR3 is TGTGCCAGCAGTTTTAAAGCGGGGTCTAGCACAGATACGCAGTATTTT. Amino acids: CASSFKAGSSTDTQYF.

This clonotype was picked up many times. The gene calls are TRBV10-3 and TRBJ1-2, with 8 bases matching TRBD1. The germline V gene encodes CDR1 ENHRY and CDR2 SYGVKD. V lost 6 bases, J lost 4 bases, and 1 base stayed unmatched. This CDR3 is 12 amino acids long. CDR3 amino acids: CAISDRGYGYTF. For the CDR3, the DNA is TGTGCCATCAGCGACAGGGGCTATGGCTACACCTTC.

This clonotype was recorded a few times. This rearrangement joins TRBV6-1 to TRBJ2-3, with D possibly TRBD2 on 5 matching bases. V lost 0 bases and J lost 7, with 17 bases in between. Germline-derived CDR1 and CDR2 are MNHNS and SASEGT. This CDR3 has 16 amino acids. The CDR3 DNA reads TGTGCCAGCAGTGAAGCGCGGGCCCACTCACGTAATACGCAGTATTTT. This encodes CASSEARAHSRNTQYF.